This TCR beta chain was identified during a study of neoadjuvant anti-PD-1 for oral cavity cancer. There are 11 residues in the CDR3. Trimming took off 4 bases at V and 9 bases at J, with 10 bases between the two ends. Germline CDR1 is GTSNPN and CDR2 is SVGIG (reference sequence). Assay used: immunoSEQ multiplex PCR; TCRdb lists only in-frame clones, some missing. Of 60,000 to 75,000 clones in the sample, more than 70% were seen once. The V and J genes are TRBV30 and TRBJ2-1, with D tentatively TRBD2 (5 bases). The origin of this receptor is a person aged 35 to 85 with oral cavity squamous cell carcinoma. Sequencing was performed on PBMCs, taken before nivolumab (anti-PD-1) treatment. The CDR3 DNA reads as TGTGCCTGGACTACTAGTCTTGAGCAGTTCTTC. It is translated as CAWTTSLEQFF.